What follows are 32 T cell receptor beta chains derived from one specimen sequenced in a study of blood T cell repertoires in COVID-19. Assay used: immunoSEQ multiplex PCR; TCRdb lists only in-frame clones, some missing. The sample contains about 440,000 clones, around nine tenths of which appear only once. The sample was PBMCs or T cells enriched from blood (not recorded which). Receptor source: a woman between 18 and 29 years old with acute COVID-19.

The rearrangement links TRBV5-1 to TRBJ2-1; 8 nucleotides agree with TRBD2. CDR3 size: 14 residues. The V and J ends lost 1 base and 8 bases, in that order; junction bases with no gene match: 5. CDR1 and CDR2 (germline): SGHRS, YFSETQ. In DNA, the CDR3 is TGCGCCAGCAGCTTGCCAGCGGGAGTGTATGAGCAGTTCTTC. This translates into CASSLPAGVYEQFF.

The chain recombines TRBV4-2 with TRBJ1-1; a possible D gene is TRBD1 (5 bases). This CDR3 has 14 amino acids. Germline V gene sequence: CDR1 LGHNA, CDR2 YNFKEQ. Deletions cut 4 bases from V and 1 base from J, with 10 bases between. Here the CDR3 DNA reads TGTGCCAGCAGCCGGGGGGGAGGGAACACTGAAGCTTTCTTT. As protein: CASSRGGGNTEAFF.

The chain uses TRBV7-3 and TRBJ2-1; D not certain. Germline CDR1 reads SGHTA; CDR2 reads FQGTGA. This CDR3 contains 14 residues. The V gene lost 5 bases and the J gene lost 5 bases, with 13 bases spanning the gap. CDR3 DNA sequence: TGTGCCAGCAGCCGCCCGCCACTAAACAATGAGCAGTTCTTC. It translates to CASSRPPLNNEQFF. Filled out from reference TRBV7-3 and TRBJ2-1, the complete variable domain reads GAGVSQTPSNKVTEKGKYVELRCDPISGHTALYWYRQSLGQGPEFLIYFQGTGAADDSGLPNDRFFAVRPEGSVSTLKIQRTERGDSAVYLCASSRPPLNNEQFFGPGTRLTVL.

The chain links TRBV28 to TRBJ1-3; weak D call: TRBD1 (6 bases). CDR3 size: 13 residues. The ends were cut back, 6 bases at V and 4 bases at J, with 10 bases in the middle. From germline, CDR1 is MDHEN and CDR2 SYDVKM. Written as DNA, the CDR3 is TGTGCCAGCAGCCCAGGGACAGGAAACACCATATATTTT. As protein: CASSPGTGNTIYF. The whole variable domain, filled in from reference TRBV28 and TRBJ1-3, reads DVKVTQSSRYLVKRTGEKVFLECVQDMDHENMFWYRQDPGLGLRLIYFSYDVKMKEKGDIPEGYSVSREKKERFSLILESASTNQTSMYLCASSPGTGNTIYFGEGSWLTVV.

This clone came up a few times. The V and J genes are TRBV5-1 and TRBJ2-7; perhaps TRBD1 as D (6 bases). The CDR3 runs to 16 residues. Per germline, CDR1 SGHRS and CDR2 YFSETQ. Trimming removed 0 bases from V and 0 bases from J, with 13 bases in between. CDR3 DNA sequence: TGCGCCAGCAGCTTGGCCTATGGGACAAGCTCCTACGAGCAGTACTTC. Protein sequence: CASSLAYGTSSYEQYF. The complete variable domain, with remaining parts taken from reference TRBV5-1 and TRBJ2-7, reads KAGVTQTPRYLIKTRGQQVTLSCSPISGHRSVSWYQQTPGQGLQFLFEYFSETQRNKGNFPGRFSGRQFSNSRSEMNVSTLELGDSALYLCASSLAYGTSSYEQYFGPGTRLTVT.

The V call is TRBV19, the J call TRBJ2-3, with TRBD1 identical over 8 bases. This CDR3 is 17 amino acids long. The V gene end was trimmed by 4 bases and the J gene end by 3 bases; junction bases not matched to a gene: 12. In germline, CDR1 is LNHDA, CDR2 SQIVND (reference sequence). CDR3 in DNA: TGTGCCAGTAGTACCCCGGGGCAGGGGGCTTCAACAGATACGCAGTATTTT. Translated: CASSTPGQGASTDTQYF.

The chain uses TRBV2 and TRBJ2-3; 7 bases are shared with TRBD1. CDR3 length equals 14 residues. In germline, CDR1 is SNHLY, CDR2 FYNNEI. The trim removed 4 bases at V and 1 base at J, leaving 2 bases unmatched. The CDR3 loop reads CASSGQGGTDTQYF. CDR3 bases: TGTGCCAGCAGTGGGCAGGGGGGCACAGATACGCAGTATTTT.

V usage is TRBV14 and J usage is TRBJ1-2; the D gene is possibly TRBD1 (5 bases). Looked up from germline, CDR1 is SGHDN and CDR2 is FVKESK. With 3 bases removed from V and 13 bases from J, the gap between germline ends came to 18 bases. The CDR3 loop spans 13 amino acids. CDR3 region: CASSHLAGNVATF. The CDR3 nucleotides read TGTGCCAGCAGCCACCTTGCAGGGAATGTAGCCACCTTC.

This chain links TRBV30 with TRBJ1-1, with D perhaps TRBD1 (6 bases). This CDR3 is built from 12 residues. Between the trimmed V and J ends, which lost 4 bases and 3 bases, there was a span of 9 bases. Germline V gene data show CDR1 as GTSNPN and CDR2 as SVGIG (reference sequence). CDR3 loop: CAWNRDYTEAFF. CDR3 bases: TGTGCCTGGAACAGGGATTACACTGAAGCTTTCTTT.

The table lists this clone with a count of one. V gene TRBV14 combines with J gene TRBJ1-1; maybe TRBD1 (5 bases). Trimming took 4 bases from V and 5 from J, leaving 14 bases between them. There are 14 residues in the CDR3. CDR1 SGHDN and CDR2 FVKESK come from the germline V gene. CDR3 region: CASSPLQARTEAFF. The CDR3 bases are TGTGCCAGCAGCCCCTTACAGGCCAGAACTGAAGCTTTCTTT. Combining the CDR3 with reference TRBV14 and TRBJ1-1 gives the whole variable domain EAGVTQFPSHSVIEKGQTVTLRCDPISGHDNLYWYRRVMGKEIKFLLHFVKESKQDESGMPNNRFLAERTGGTYSTLKVQPAELEDSGVYFCASSPLQARTEAFFGQGTRLTVV.

This clone has just a few counts. This rearrangement joins TRBV28 to TRBJ1-2; D gene ambiguous. The CDR3 sequence is 12 residues long. Germline assignment: CDR1 MDHEN and CDR2 SYDVKM. V dropped 2 bases and J dropped 2 bases, with 3 bases sitting between them. CDR3 protein: CASSLQNYGYTF. DNA of the CDR3: TGTGCCAGCAGTTTACAAAACTATGGCTACACCTTC.

The V and J genes are TRBV5-1 and TRBJ2-1; 8 bases are a match to TRBD1. CDR3 size: 14 residues. The V gene's germline CDR1 is SGHRS and CDR2 YFSETQ. V was clipped by 3 bases and J by 5 bases; unmatched bases: 4. The CDR3 nucleotides are TGCGCCAGCAGCTCATTGACAGGGGACAATGAGCAGTTCTTC. Encoded protein: CASSSLTGDNEQFF.

The chain has TRBV28 and TRBJ1-6; 10 nucleotides line up with TRBD1. This CDR3 comprises 15 residues. Germline CDR1 reads MDHEN; CDR2 reads SYDVKM. Trimming took 6 bases from V and 8 from J; bases not matched to a gene: 7. DNA of the CDR3: TGTGCCAGCAGATTTATCGGGACAGGGGATTCACCCCTCCACTTT. Translation gives CASRFIGTGDSPLHF.

The chain carries TRBV5-5 and TRBJ1-6; TRBD1 is a possible D gene (6 bases). Trimming took 6 bases from V and 7 from J, leaving 26 bases between them. CDR1 is SGHKS and CDR2 is YYEKEE in the germline V gene (reference sequence). The CDR3 has 18 residues. CDR3 nucleotide sequence: TGTGCCAGCACCCAAACCCTTTCCACACAGGGTACGAATTCACCCCTCCACTTT. Its protein is CASTQTLSTQGTNSPLHF.

The rearrangement joins TRBV13 to TRBJ2-7, with no clear D. The germline CDR1 and CDR2 sequences are PRHDT and FYEKMQ (reference sequence). V lost 6 bases, J lost 0 bases, and 9 bases lay in between. The CDR3 runs 13 residues. The CDR3, as DNA: TGTGCCAGCAGTTTCCGTTCCTCCTACGAGCAGTACTTC. Translation gives CASSFRSSYEQYF.

As concerns this clone: Its ends do not fully match the called genes, so a read error is possible. V gene TRBV7-2 combines with J gene TRBJ2-1; 10 bases agree with TRBD2. Germline values: CDR1 SGHTA, CDR2 FQGNSA. The CDR3 is 15 amino acids. The CDR3 coding sequence is TGTGCCAGCAGCGTAGCGGGAGGTTCCTACAATGAGCAGTTCTTC. Translated: CASSVAGGSYNEQFF. Variable domain in full (rest from reference TRBV7-2 and TRBJ2-1): GAGVSQSPSNKVTEKGKDVELRCDPISGHTALYWYRQSLGQGLEFLIYFQGNSAPDKSGLPSDRFSAERTGGSVSTLTIQRTQQEDSAVYLCASSVAGGSYNEQFFGPGTRLTVL.

The chain joins TRBV19 to TRBJ2-7, with 11 positions matching TRBD1. The V gene's germline CDR1 is LNHDA and CDR2 SQIVND (reference sequence). This CDR3 has 15 amino acids. The V gene end was trimmed by 4 bases and the J gene end by 4 bases; junction bases not matched to a gene: 6. Here the CDR3 reads CASSTGQGDGYEQYF. CDR3 coding DNA: TGTGCCAGTAGTACGGGACAGGGGGATGGGTACGAGCAGTACTTC. The full variable domain, in which reference TRBV19 and TRBJ2-7 provide the parts outside the CDR3, is DGGITQSPKYLFRKEGQNVTLSCEQNLNHDAMYWYRQDPGQGLRLIYYSQIVNDFQKGDIAEGYSVSREKKESFPLTVTSAQKNPTAFYLCASSTGQGDGYEQYFGPGTRLTVT.

At least ten counts were recorded for this clone. This rearrangement joins TRBV4-1 to TRBJ1-6; the D is unclear. This CDR3 comprises 15 residues. Trimming left V 0 bases short and J 10 bases short, with 13 bases between. Germline CDR1 is MGHRA and CDR2 is YSYEKL. The CDR3 nucleotides are TGCGCCAGCAGCCAAGAGGAAGGAGGGTGGTCACCCCTCCACTTT. Protein: CASSQEEGGWSPLHF.

The V and J genes are TRBV6-1 and TRBJ1-2; 7 nucleotides match TRBD1. V was clipped by 11 bases and J by 4 bases; unmatched bases: 13. This CDR3 comprises 14 residues. CDR1 is MNHNS, CDR2 SASEGT, per germline. CDR3 bases: TGTGCCGCAACTGCGGACAGGTCGTCCTATGGCTACACCTTC. Amino acid sequence: CAATADRSSYGYTF.

The chain joins TRBV6-1 to TRBJ1-1; D is undetermined. The CDR3 runs to 14 residues. Looked up from germline, CDR1 is MNHNS and CDR2 is SASEGT. V shed 3 bases and J shed 10 bases, with 18 bases lying between them. In DNA, the CDR3 is TGTGCCAGCAGTGATACGATTGGGCTCACCTCAGCTTTCTTT. It codes for CASSDTIGLTSAFF.

This rearrangement joins TRBV7-9 to TRBJ2-7; 9 bases map to TRBD1. V gave up 4 bases and J gave up 2 bases; unmatched junction bases: 6. The CDR3 extends over 15 amino acids. CDR1 and CDR2 from the germline V gene are SEHNR and FQNEAQ (reference sequence). The CDR3 DNA sequence: TGTGCCAGCAGCTCCGAGGGACAGGGAACCTACGAGCAGTACTTC. It yields the protein CASSSEGQGTYEQYF.

The chain employs TRBV5-1 and TRBJ2-3; tentative D call: TRBD2 (6 bases). V shed 5 bases and J shed 3 bases, with 13 bases lying between them. Germline CDR1 and CDR2: SGHRS and YFSETQ. The CDR3 consists of 14 residues. CDR3 nucleotide sequence: TGCGCCAGCAGTCCGGGGGTGACGACAGATACGCAGTATTTT. As protein: CASSPGVTTDTQYF.

The chain joins TRBV5-6 to TRBJ2-2, with TRBD1 matching 8 bases. Germline CDR1 reads SGHDT; CDR2 reads YYEEEE. The V gene end was trimmed by 6 bases and the J gene end by 2 bases; junction bases not matched to a gene: 6. This CDR3 comprises 15 residues. The CDR3 DNA sequence: TGTGCCAGCACCCAGGGACAGGCAAACACCGGGGAGCTGTTTTTT. This encodes CASTQGQANTGELFF.

This chain connects TRBV4-3 to TRBJ1-5; no firm D call. The germline V gene encodes CDR1 LGHNA and CDR2 YSLEER. Trimming stripped 0 bases from V and 6 bases from J, with 6 bases between. CDR3 length equals 13 residues. The CDR3: CASSQDVAQPQHF. In DNA, the CDR3 is TGCGCCAGCAGCCAAGACGTGGCTCAGCCCCAGCATTTT.

This clone occurred once. The chain carries TRBV7-8 and TRBJ1-2; weak D call: TRBD1 (5 bases). This CDR3 comprises 14 residues. V lost 1 base and J lost 8, with 14 bases in between. Germline-derived CDR1 and CDR2 are SGHVS and FQNEAQ. CDR3 DNA sequence: TGTGCCAGCAGCTTAGACCAGGGTTACGACGGCTACACCTTC. It specifies CASSLDQGYDGYTF.

V gene TRBV24-1 combines with J gene TRBJ2-1, with TRBD2 matching 8 bases. V lost 3 bases, J lost 3 bases, and 3 bases stayed unmatched. This CDR3 comprises 15 residues. The germline V gene encodes CDR1 KGHDR and CDR2 SFDVKD. CDR3 DNA sequence: TGTGCCACCAGTGATCCCCGGGGGGGCTACAATGAGCAGTTCTTC. This sequence encodes CATSDPRGGYNEQFF.

This chain uses TRBV10-1 with TRBJ1-3; no clear D. The CDR3 has 15 residues. Germline loops: CDR1 WNHNN, CDR2 SYGVQD (reference sequence). V shed 6 bases and J shed 9 bases, with 21 bases lying between them. Written as DNA, the CDR3 is TGCGCCAGCAGCGCCCGGACGGGAGCTCGAGGCACCATATATTTT. It codes for CASSARTGARGTIYF.

This chain uses TRBV11-3 with TRBJ1-1, with D possibly matching TRBD1 (5 bases). The germline V and J ends were trimmed by 2 bases and 4 bases, with 8 bases remaining between them. The CDR3 totals 13 residues. The germline V gene has CDR1 SGHNT and CDR2 YENEEA. The CDR3 DNA reads TGTGCCAGCAGCTTAATGCAGGGCACTGAAGCTTTCTTT. Its protein product is CASSLMQGTEAFF.

V and J are TRBV5-4 and TRBJ2-2; D may be TRBD2 (6 bases). Germline V lookup: CDR1 SGHNT, CDR2 YYREEE (reference sequence). V lost 9 bases, J lost 3 bases, and 18 bases lay in between. The CDR3 loop spans 15 amino acids. The CDR3 here is CATHRGLLHTGELFF. The CDR3 coding sequence is TGTGCCACCCACCGGGGGTTGTTGCACACCGGGGAGCTGTTTTTT.

This sequence joins TRBV7-2 and TRBJ2-7, with TRBD2 matching 13 bases. This CDR3 is 18 amino acids long. Germline lookup yields CDR1 SGHTA and CDR2 FQGNSA. V lost 7 bases, J lost 2 bases, and 14 bases stayed unmatched. DNA for the CDR3: TGTGCCAGCACCCCCGGACTAGCGGGAGTCTTGCGAACCTACGAGCAGTACTTC. It encodes CASTPGLAGVLRTYEQYF.

This clone was found once. V usage is TRBV30 and J usage is TRBJ2-1; D remains ambiguous. The CDR3 extends over 16 amino acids. Germline values: CDR1 GTSNPN, CDR2 SVGIG (reference sequence). The V end was cut by 0 bases, the J end by 5 bases, with 17 bases between. In DNA form, the CDR3 reads TGTGCCTGGAGTGTATCCCACCTAAGCGCTAACAATGAGCAGTTCTTC. As protein: CAWSVSHLSANNEQFF.

This chain joins TRBV24-1 and TRBJ2-1; TRBD1 matches at 10 bases. Losses at the gene ends were 1 base for V and 10 bases for J; bases not matched to a gene: 12. The CDR3 is 17 residues long. Germline CDR1 is KGHDR and CDR2 is SFDVKD. CDR3 sequence: CATSDFSGTGAPQEQFF. CDR3 sequence (DNA): TGTGCCACCAGTGATTTTTCCGGGACAGGGGCCCCACAAGAGCAGTTCTTC.